This TCR beta chain was identified during a study of CD8 T cells in Susac syndrome. This clonotype was counted a single time. Trimming stripped 7 bases from V and 5 bases from J, with 11 bases between. This CDR3 is built from 11 residues. From germline, CDR1 is SQVTM and CDR2 ANQGSEA. With random hexamers, about 0.45 to 1 ug RNA was reverse transcribed. A single record per CDR3 protein comes from TCRdb applying MiXCR to the immunoSEQ multiplex PCR reads. This table holds about 160,000 distinct CDR3 sequences, about 91% found once. Sequencing was done on a sample of CD4+ T cells from PBMCs. This TCR derives from a human donor in good health. The chain uses TRBV29-1 and TRBJ2-5; D is perhaps TRBD2 (5 bases). The CDR3 DNA reads TGCAGCGGTCACCGGGGTGAGACCCAGTACTTC. As protein: CSGHRGETQYF.